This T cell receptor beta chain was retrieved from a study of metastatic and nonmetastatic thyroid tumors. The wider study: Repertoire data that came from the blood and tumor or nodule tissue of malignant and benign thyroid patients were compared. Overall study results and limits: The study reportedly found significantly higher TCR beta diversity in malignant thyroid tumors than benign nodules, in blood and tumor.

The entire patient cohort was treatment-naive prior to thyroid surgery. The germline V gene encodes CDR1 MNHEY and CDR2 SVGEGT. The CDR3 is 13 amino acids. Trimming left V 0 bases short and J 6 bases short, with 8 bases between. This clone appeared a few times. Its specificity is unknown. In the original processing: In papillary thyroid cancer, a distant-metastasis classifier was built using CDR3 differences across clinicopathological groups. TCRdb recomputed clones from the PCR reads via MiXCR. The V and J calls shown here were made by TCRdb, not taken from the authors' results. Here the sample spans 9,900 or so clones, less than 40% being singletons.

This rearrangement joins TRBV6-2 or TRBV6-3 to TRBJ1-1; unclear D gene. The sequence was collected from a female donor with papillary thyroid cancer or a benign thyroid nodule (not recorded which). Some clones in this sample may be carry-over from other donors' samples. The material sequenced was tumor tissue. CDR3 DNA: TGTGCCAGCAGTTACTCGTGGGCTGCTGAAGCTTTCTTT. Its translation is CASSYSWAAEAFF.